This T cell receptor beta chain is drawn from a study of Ad26.COV2.S vaccination and SARS-CoV-2 variants listed by TCRdb under 2021. Context from the whole study: Vaccine-arm donors were drawn from COV1001, a multicentre, randomized, double-blind, placebo-controlled phase I-IIa trial of Ad26.COV2.S in healthy adults. Ad26.COV2.S was administered intramuscularly at 5 x 10^10 or 1 x 10^11 viral particles, either as a single shot or as two shots given 56 days apart. TCRbeta repertoire sequencing was used to assess the specificity and breadth of SARS-CoV-2-reactive T cell receptors after Ad26.COV2.S vaccination. The TCR-sequenced set comprised around 30 samples: some 20 Ad26.COV2.S vaccine recipients, 5 placebo recipients and 8 SARS-CoV-2 convalescent individuals. Trial participants were randomized into five groups of five, in which low-dose or high-dose Ad26.COV2.S was given once or twice, or placebo was given on both occasions. Investigators did not know the trial group allocation while performing experiments and assessing outcomes.

TCRbeta CDR3 regions were sequenced with the immunoSEQ Assay. After extraction, genomic DNA underwent amplification by bias-controlled multiplex PCR, followed by high-throughput sequencing. Per the source publication's procedure: Collapsing and filtering of sequences were performed to quantify the absolute abundance of each unique TCRbeta CDR3 region. T cell fraction was estimated by normalizing TCRbeta template counts to usable DNA, with usable DNA measured through amplification of reference genes found in all nucleated cells. Repertoire TCRs were annotated as SARS-CoV-2-specific when V gene, CDR3 amino acid sequence and J gene were exactly matched to a known reactive TCR set. The reference SARS-CoV-2 TCR set came from MIRA and was filtered for enrichment in COVID-19-positive ImmuneCODE repertoires, removing public or cross-reactive TCRs. Using the MIRA antigens, annotated TCRs were further analysed by specific ORF or by position within an ORF. Breadth was defined as the number of annotated unique rearrangements divided by the total number of unique productive rearrangements, and depth was defined as the summed frequency of the annotated unique rearrangements. TCR breadth was compared between groups using two-sided Wilcoxon rank-sum tests. TCRdb mirrors the immuneACCESS table, restricted to in-frame sequences. Some clones are absent from its copies; in checked studies, under half trace to an unresolved V gene, and the reason for the others is unknown. The D gene and trimming were derived from the DNA, and the V and J assignments and clone size from that table. Present in this sample are about 500,000 clones, roughly nine tenths of which were seen just once. The ten largest account for 1.7% of the sample.

The research as a whole found: The authors noted that total T cell responses may have been underestimated by the TCR breadth and depth analyses. After vaccination, substantial breadth of spike-specific CD8+ and CD4+ T cell responses was reported. The study was not powered for comparison of responses between vaccine doses or regimens. Spike-specific TCR breadth was higher in Ad26.COV2.S recipients than in placebo recipients (P = 0.0014). Comparable non-spike TCR breadth was observed between vaccine and placebo recipients, consistent with only spike being contained in the vaccine.

As to this clone: The specificity of this receptor is unknown. The record has no base qualities; no much larger clone is one base away.

Measured from the cysteine to the phenylalanine, the CDR3 is 13 residues long. Only the CDR3 portion is preserved as DNA: 39 bases, with reading frame beginning at the first base. V sheds 3 bases and J sheds 7 bases, leaving 10 bases between their ends. As encoded in the germline V gene, CDR1 is MDHEN while CDR2 is SYDVKM. The treatment or condition label for this specimen denotes: some 20 received Ad26.COV2.S at low or high dose, single or two shots; several received placebo; per-sample allocation not given. For vaccine and placebo recipients, repertoires were sequenced using samples collected on day 63 after the first injection. Between 29 July and 7 August 2020, Cohort 1b enrolled about 27 adults aged 18-55 years at one site in Boston, USA. As a vaccine, Ad26.COV2.S was a replication-incompetent adenovirus type 26 vector that expressed a prefusion-stabilized SARS-CoV-2 spike protein derived from the original Wuhan strain.

This receptor was taken from a person between 18 and 59 years old who received the Ad26.COV2.S COVID-19 vaccine or a placebo. The sample here was peripheral blood, taken in a trial of Ad26.COV2.S vaccine versus placebo. The sequence links TRBV28 to TRBJ2-1, and perhaps TRBD2 as D gene, on 6 matching bases. The CDR3 region reads CASSFTSKNEQFF. The DNA reads as follows: TGTGCCAGCAGTTTCACTAGCAAAAATGAGCAGTTCTTC.